The sequence of this T cell receptor beta chain was determined in a study of blood T cells in healthy people across ages. This clonotype was detected a few times. A second about 6 to 12 cycle PCR used barcoded and J-beta primers. The authors tagged each cDNA molecule using a template-switch adaptor with 12 random nucleotides. Researchers report that each sample yielded at least 3 million CDR3-containing paired-end reads. MiXCR, applied by TCRdb to the 5' RACE reads, yields one record per CDR3 protein. This sample has some 1,800,000 distinct CDR3 sequences, with roughly two fifths found just once. The material sequenced was blood. This clonotype originated in a human donor in good health.

CDR3 in amino acids: CASSLGEIPEAFF. The CDR3 bases are TGTGCCAGCAGCTTAGGGGAGATTCCTGAAGCTTTCTTT. This rearrangement joins TRBV7-2 to TRBJ1-1; D not resolved. The CDR3 has 13 residues. V lost 1 base and J lost 6, with 9 bases in between. Germline CDR1 reads SGHTA; CDR2 reads FQGNSA.